The T cell receptor beta chain under discussion was sequenced for a study of blood T cell repertoires in COVID-19. Study-level background: From the United States, Italy and Spain came samples of acute and convalescent COVID-19. In each case, the material was cDNA or gDNA derived from T cells, B-cell-depleted T cells, or PBMCs.

Per germline, CDR1 SQVTM and CDR2 ANQGSEA. The CDR3 length is 11 residues. With 4 bases removed from V and 6 bases from J, the gap between germline ends came to 9 bases. This clone was observed a handful of times. Per the original data handling: Amplifying reference gene primers gave estimates of nucleated cell counts. Only in-frame clones appear in the TCRdb table, and some are missing; sequencing was by immunoSEQ multiplex PCR. D and trimming come from the DNA, and the V and J calls and clone size come from that table. This sample has about 260,000 clones; roughly 86% occur once, and the top ten carry roughly 9.8%.

This receptor was taken from a man aged 40-49 years who had recovered from COVID-19. The sequencing sample was made of peripheral blood. The gene calls are TRBV29-1 and TRBJ1-2; no firm D call. The CDR3 loop is CSVVTVHGYTF. The CDR3 DNA sequence: TGCAGCGTTGTCACGGTACATGGCTACACCTTC.